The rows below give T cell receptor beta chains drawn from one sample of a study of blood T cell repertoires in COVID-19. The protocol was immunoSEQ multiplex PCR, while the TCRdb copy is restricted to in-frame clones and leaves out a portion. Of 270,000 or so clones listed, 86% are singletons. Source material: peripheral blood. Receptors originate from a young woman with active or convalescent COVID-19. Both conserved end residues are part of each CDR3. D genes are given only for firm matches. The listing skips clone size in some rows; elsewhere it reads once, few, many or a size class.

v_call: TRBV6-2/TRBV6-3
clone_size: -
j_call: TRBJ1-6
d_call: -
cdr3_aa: CASSYSLTGNSPLHF
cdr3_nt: TGTGCCAGCAGTTACTCTCTAACAGGAAATTCACCCCTCCACTTT

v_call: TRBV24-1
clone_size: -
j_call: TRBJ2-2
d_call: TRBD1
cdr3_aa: CATSEDGTGAPLRLPSGELFF
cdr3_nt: TGTGCCACCAGTGAGGATGGGACAGGGGCGCCCTTAAGGTTACCTTCCGGGGAGCTGTTTTTT

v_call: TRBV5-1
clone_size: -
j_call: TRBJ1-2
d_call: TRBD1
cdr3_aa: CASSLQGAYGYTF
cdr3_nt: TGCGCCAGCAGCCTACAGGGGGCCTATGGCTACACCTTC

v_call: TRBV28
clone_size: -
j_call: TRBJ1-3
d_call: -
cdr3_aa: CASSLNGGGNTIYF
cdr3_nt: TGTGCCAGCAGTTTAAATGGAGGGGGAAACACCATATATTTT

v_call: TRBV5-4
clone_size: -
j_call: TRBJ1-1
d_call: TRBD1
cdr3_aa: CASSTPTGGGNTEAFF
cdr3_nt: TGTGCCAGCAGCACGCCGACAGGGGGTGGGAACACTGAAGCTTTCTTT

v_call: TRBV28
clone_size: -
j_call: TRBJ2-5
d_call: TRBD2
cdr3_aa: CASSSPTSGGQETQYF
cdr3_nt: TGTGCCAGCAGCTCCCCGACTAGCGGGGGCCAAGAGACCCAGTACTTC

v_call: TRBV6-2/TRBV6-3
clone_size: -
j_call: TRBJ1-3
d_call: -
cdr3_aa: CASTPGLGAGNTIYF
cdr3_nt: TGTGCCAGCACCCCGGGACTCGGGGCAGGAAACACCATATATTTT

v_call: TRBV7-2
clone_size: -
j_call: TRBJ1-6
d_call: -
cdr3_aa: CASSSGTWGSPLHF
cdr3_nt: TGTGCCAGCAGCTCCGGGACATGGGGGTCACCCCTCCACTTT

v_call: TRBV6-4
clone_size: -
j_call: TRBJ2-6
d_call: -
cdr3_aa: CASSETGSGANVLTF
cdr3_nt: TGTGCCAGCAGTGAGACAGGATCTGGGGCCAACGTCCTGACTTTC

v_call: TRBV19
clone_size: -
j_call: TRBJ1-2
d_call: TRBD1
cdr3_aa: CASSIVRGLDGYTF
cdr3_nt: TGTGCCAGTAGTATAGTCAGGGGGCTGGATGGCTACACCTTC

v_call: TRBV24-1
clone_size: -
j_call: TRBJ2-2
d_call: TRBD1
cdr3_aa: CATSDPQGANTGELFF
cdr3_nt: TGTGCCACCAGTGATCCTCAGGGGGCTAACACCGGGGAGCTGTTTTTT

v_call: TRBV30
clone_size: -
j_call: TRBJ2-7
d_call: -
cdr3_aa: CAWSVQGGYEQYF
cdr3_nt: TGTGCCTGGAGTGTACAGGGTGGGTACGAGCAGTACTTC

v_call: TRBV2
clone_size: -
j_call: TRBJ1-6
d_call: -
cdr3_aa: CASSERTRALHF
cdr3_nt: TGTGCCAGCAGTGAAAGGACACGGGCCCTCCACTTT

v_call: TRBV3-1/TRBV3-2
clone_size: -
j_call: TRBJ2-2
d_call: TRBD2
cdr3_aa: CASSRGNSGVGELFF
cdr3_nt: TGTGCCAGCAGCAGGGGTAATAGCGGGGTCGGGGAGCTGTTTTTT

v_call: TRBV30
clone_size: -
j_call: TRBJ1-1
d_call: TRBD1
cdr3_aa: CAWSLRTGTGDLYTEAFF
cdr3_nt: TGTGCCTGGAGCCTTAGAACAGGGACAGGGGATTTGTACACTGAAGCTTTCTTT

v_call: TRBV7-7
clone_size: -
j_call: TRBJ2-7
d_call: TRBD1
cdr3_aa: CASSQLGTGGGEQYF
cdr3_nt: TGTGCTAGCAGTCAATTAGGGACAGGGGGCGGCGAGCAGTACTTC

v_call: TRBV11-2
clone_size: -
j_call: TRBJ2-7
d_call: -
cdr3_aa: CASGQTSYEQYF
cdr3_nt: TGTGCCAGCGGGCAGACCTCCTACGAGCAGTACTTC

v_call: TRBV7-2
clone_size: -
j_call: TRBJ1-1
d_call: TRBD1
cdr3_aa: CASSLNAPQGALTEAFF
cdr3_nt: TGTGCCAGCAGCTTAAATGCCCCACAGGGGGCGTTGACTGAAGCTTTCTTT

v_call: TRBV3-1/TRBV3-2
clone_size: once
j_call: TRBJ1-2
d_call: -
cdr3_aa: CASQDTSRGYTF
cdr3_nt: TGTGCCAGCCAGGACACTTCAAGAGGCTACACCTTC

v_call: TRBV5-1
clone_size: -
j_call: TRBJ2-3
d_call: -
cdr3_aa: CASSLEVGPDTQYF
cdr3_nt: TGCGCCAGCAGCTTGGAGGTGGGGCCTGATACGCAGTATTTT

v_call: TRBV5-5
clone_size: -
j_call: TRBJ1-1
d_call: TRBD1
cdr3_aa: CASSLAGGSAEAFF
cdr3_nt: TGTGCCAGCAGCTTGGCAGGGGGCAGCGCTGAAGCTTTCTTT

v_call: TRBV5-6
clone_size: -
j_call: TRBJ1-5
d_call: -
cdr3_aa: CASSLGYGGYGQPQHF
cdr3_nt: TGTGCCAGCAGTCTGGGATACGGGGGGTATGGGCAGCCCCAGCATTTT

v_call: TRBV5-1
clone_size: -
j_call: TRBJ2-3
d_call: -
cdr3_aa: CASSPSGLSDTQYF
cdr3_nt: TGCGCCAGCAGCCCATCGGGACTTTCAGATACGCAGTATTTT

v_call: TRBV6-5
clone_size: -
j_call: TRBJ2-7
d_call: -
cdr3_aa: CASRLGQWINEQYF
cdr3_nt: TGTGCCAGCAGACTAGGACAGTGGATTAACGAGCAGTACTTC

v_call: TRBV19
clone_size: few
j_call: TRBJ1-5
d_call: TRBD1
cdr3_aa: CASSTGTGGGQPQHF
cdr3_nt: TGTGCCAGTAGTACCGGGACAGGGGGCGGTCAGCCCCAGCATTTT

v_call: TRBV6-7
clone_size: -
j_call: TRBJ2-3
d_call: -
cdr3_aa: CASSYPRLFSTDTQYF
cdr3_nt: TGTGCCAGCAGTTACCCTCGCCTATTTAGCACAGATACGCAGTATTTT

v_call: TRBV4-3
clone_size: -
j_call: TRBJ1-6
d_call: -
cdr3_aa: CASSQVTGGGSYNSPLHF
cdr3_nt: TGCGCCAGCAGCCAAGTCACCGGGGGAGGCTCCTATAATTCACCCCTCCACTTT

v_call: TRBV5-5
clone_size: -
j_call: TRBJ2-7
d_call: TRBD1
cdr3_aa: CASSLEQGYQYF
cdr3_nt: TGTGCCAGCAGCTTGGAACAGGGGTATCAGTACTTC

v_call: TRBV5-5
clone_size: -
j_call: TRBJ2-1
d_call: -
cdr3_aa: CASGGAAFSYNEQFF
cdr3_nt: TGTGCCAGCGGCGGGGCAGCATTCTCCTACAATGAGCAGTTCTTC

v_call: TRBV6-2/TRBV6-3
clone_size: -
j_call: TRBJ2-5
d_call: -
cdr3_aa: CASSYPGPQETQYF
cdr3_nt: TGTGCCAGCAGTTACCCGGGTCCCCAAGAGACCCAGTACTTC

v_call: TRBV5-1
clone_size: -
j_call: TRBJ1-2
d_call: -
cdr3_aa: CASSLGTANYGYTF
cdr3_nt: TGCGCCAGCAGCTTGGGGACAGCTAACTATGGCTACACCTTC

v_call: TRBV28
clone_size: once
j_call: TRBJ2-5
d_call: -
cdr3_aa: CASSQVWETQYF
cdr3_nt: TGTGCCAGCAGTCAGGTTTGGGAGACCCAGTACTTC

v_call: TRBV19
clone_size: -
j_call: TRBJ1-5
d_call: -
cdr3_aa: CASSRKFGKQGNQPQHF
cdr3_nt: TGTGCCAGTAGTAGAAAATTCGGTAAACAGGGCAATCAGCCCCAGCATTTT

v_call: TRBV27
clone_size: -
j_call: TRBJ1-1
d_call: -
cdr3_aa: CASSLQGWVTEAFF
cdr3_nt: TGTGCCAGCAGTTTGCAGGGGTGGGTCACTGAAGCTTTCTTT

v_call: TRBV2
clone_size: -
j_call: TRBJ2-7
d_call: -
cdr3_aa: CASSEGQGYYEQYF
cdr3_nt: TGTGCCAGCAGTGAGGGGCAGGGCTACTACGAGCAGTACTTC

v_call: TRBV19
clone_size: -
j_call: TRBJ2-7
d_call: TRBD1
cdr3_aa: CASRDRGDEQYF
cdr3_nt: TGTGCCAGCCGGGACAGGGGTGACGAGCAGTACTTC

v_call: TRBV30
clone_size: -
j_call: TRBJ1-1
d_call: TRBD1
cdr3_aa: CAWSVRQGGNTEAFF
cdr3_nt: TGTGCCTGGAGTGTAAGGCAGGGGGGGAACACTGAAGCTTTCTTT

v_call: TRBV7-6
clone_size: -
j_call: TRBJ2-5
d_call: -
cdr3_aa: CASSLIAETQYF
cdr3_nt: TGTGCCAGCAGCTTAATTGCGGAGACCCAGTACTTC

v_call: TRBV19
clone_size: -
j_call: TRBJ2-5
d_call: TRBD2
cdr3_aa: CASSPGTSFSETQYF
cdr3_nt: TGTGCCAGTAGTCCCGGGACTAGCTTCTCAGAGACCCAGTACTTC

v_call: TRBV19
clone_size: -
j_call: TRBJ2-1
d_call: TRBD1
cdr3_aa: CASSLERQGRSNEQFF
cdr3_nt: TGTGCCAGTAGTTTAGAAAGACAGGGGCGTAGCAATGAGCAGTTCTTC